What follows are 2 T cell receptor beta chains derived from one specimen sequenced in a study of graft-versus-host responses after intestinal transplantation. Antigen specificity for these receptors is unknown. Sequencing used immunoSEQ multiplex PCR; TCRdb keeps in-frame clones, though not all of them. The sample contains some 87,000 clones, 80% to 95% of which appear only once. Sample: unstimulated CD8+ T cells sorted from spleen or lymph node cells, taken before transplant. The origin of the receptors is a human donor who was the organ donor for an intestinal transplant.

The V gene is TRBV5-1, the J gene TRBJ2-5, with 9 bases lining up with TRBD1. After removal of 0 bases from V and 10 bases from J, the junction contained 10 bases not matched to a gene. The CDR3 loop spans 15 amino acids. Germline V gives CDR1 SGHRS, CDR2 YFSETQ. The chain's CDR3 is CASSLAGTGIRGQYF. CDR3 bases: TGCGCCAGCAGCTTGGCCGGGACAGGGATTCGGGGCCAGTACTTC.

The gene calls are TRBV11-1 and TRBJ2-3; 11 nucleotides match TRBD2. The CDR3 is 14 residues long. Germline trimming cut 4 bases from V and 4 bases from J; bases unmatched to any gene: 1. The germline V gene encodes CDR1 SGHAT and CDR2 FQDESV (reference sequence). CDR3 loop: CASSWTSGPDTQYF. Here the CDR3 DNA reads TGTGCCAGCAGCTGGACTAGCGGGCCAGATACGCAGTATTTT.